This T cell receptor beta chain was captured by sequencing in a study of HIV-infected patients and healthy controls. Study findings and constraints: CMV-associated CDR3s mostly grew nonsignificantly during therapy, while HIV-associated CDR3s declined significantly.

This clonotype came up many times. Its specificity is unknown. Whole blood was used without fractionation, so all unsorted peripheral T cells were included. Two fifths of the ten uninfected healthy control donors were sampled twice, around 14 weeks apart. Alpha and beta constant-region primers primed reverse transcription of around 550 ng RNA. Alpha and beta chain libraries were made separately by chain-specific third strand synthesis with multiplexing indices. TCRdb fed the 5' RACE reads into MiXCR, producing one record per CDR3 protein. This table holds about 17,000 distinct CDR3 sequences, around 5% found once. The germline V gene encodes CDR1 SNHLY and CDR2 FYNNEI. This CDR3 is 12 amino acids long. V lost 7 bases and J lost 3, with 9 bases in between.

The source of this sequence is an adult in good health. This chain links TRBV2 with TRBJ1-2; TRBD1 is a possible D gene (5 bases). Sequenced sample: blood. The CDR3 sequence is CASKGEDYGYTF. As DNA, the CDR3 is TGTGCCAGCAAAGGGGAGGACTATGGCTACACCTTC.